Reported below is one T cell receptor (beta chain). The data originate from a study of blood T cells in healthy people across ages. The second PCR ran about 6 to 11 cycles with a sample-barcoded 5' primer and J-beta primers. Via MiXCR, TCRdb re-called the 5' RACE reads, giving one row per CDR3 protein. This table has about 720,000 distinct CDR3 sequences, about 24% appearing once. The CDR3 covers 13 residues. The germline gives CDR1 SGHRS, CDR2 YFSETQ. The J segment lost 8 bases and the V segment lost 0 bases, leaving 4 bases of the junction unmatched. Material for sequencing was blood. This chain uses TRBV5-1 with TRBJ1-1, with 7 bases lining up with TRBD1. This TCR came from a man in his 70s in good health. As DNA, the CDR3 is TGCGCCAGCAGCTTGGGGCAGGGGGTGGAAGCTTTCTTT. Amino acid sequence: CASSLGQGVEAFF. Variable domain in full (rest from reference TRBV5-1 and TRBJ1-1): KAGVTQTPRYLIKTRGQQVTLSCSPISGHRSVSWYQQTPGQGLQFLFEYFSETQRNKGNFPGRFSGRQFSNSRSEMNVSTLELGDSALYLCASSLGQGVEAFFGQGTRLTVV.